This entry describes one TCR beta chain. The CDR3 covers 15 residues. Losses at the gene ends were 2 bases for V and 6 bases for J; bases not matched to a gene: 6. CDR1 is SEHNR and CDR2 is FQNEAQ in the germline V gene (reference sequence). The sample belongs to a study of blood T cell repertoires in COVID-19. Across the study: Samples representing acute and convalescent COVID-19 were sourced from the United States, Italy and Spain. PBMCs, B-cell-depleted T cells, or T cells provided the cDNA or gDNA that made up the material.

Here immunoSEQ multiplex PCR was the method, and the copy in TCRdb shows in-frame clones only, minus some. This sample has about 76,000 clones, with about nine tenths found just once. The material sequenced was peripheral blood. This receptor was obtained from a woman of 80 years or more with active or convalescent COVID-19. The chain recombines TRBV7-9 with TRBJ2-1; TRBD1 matches at 8 bases. CDR3 coding DNA: TGTGCCAGCAGCTTAACCTCAGGGGGCGGCAATGAGCAGTTCTTC. Residues: CASSLTSGGGNEQFF.